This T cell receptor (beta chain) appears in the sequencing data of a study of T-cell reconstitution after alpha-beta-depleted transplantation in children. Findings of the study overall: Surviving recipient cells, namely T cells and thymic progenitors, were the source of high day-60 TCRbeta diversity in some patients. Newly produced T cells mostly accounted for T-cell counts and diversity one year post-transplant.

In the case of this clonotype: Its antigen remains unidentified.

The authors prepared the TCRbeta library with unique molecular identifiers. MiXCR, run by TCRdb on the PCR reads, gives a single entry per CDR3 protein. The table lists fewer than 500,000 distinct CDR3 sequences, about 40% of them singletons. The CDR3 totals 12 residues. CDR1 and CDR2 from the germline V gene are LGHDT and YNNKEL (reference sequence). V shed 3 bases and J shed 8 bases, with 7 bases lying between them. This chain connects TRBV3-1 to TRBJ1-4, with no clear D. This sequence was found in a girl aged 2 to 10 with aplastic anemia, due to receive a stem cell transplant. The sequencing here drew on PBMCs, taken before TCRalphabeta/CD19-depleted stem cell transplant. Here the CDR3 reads CASSQVREKLFF. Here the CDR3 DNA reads TGTGCCAGCAGCCAGGTCCGGGAAAAACTGTTTTTT.